This T cell receptor (beta chain) appears in the sequencing data of a study of blood T cell repertoires in COVID-19. The CDR3 is 17 residues long. V lost 0 bases to trimming and J lost 4 bases; unmatched junction nucleotides: 9. The V gene's germline CDR1 is SGHRS and CDR2 YFSETQ. TCRdb's copy holds only in-frame clones and misses some; the assay was immunoSEQ multiplex PCR. The sample shows some 220,000 clones, roughly nine tenths of them seen only once. The TCR sequence derives from a woman aged 18-29 years in a cohort exposed to, infected with or recovered from COVID-19 (not recorded which). The chain employs TRBV5-1 and TRBJ2-2; TRBD1 aligns across 7 bases. Sequenced: PBMCs or T cells enriched from blood (not recorded which). The CDR3 DNA sequence: TGCGCCAGCAGCTTGGGGCCCCGACAGGGTAGCACCGGGGAGCTGTTTTTT. Amino acids: CASSLGPRQGSTGELFF.